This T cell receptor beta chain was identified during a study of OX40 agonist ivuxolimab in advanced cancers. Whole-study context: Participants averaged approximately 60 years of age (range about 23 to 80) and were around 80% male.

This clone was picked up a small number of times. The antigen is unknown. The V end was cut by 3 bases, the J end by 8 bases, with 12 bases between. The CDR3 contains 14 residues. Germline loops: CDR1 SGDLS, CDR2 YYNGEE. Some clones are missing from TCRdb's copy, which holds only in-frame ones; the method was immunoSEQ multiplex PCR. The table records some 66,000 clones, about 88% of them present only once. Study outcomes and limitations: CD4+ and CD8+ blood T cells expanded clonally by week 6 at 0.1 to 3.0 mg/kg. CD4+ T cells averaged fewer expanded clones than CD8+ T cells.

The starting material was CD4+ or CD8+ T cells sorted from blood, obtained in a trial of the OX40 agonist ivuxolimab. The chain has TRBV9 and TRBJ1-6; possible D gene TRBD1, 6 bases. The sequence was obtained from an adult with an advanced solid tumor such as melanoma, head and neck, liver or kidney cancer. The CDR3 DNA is TGTGCCAGCAGCGGAGGGACATGGTATTCACCCCTCCACTTT. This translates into CASSGGTWYSPLHF.